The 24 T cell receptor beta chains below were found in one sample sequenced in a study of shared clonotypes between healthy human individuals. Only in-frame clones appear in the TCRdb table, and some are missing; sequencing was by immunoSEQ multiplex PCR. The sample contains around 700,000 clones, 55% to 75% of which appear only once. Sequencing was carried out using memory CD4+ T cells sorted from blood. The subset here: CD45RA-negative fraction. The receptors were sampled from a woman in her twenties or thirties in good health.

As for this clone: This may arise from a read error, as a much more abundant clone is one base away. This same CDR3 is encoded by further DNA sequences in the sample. The CDR3 nucleotides read TGCGCCAGCAGCTTATCTAGCGGGAGTTACAATGAGCAGTTCTTC. It is translated as CASSLSSGSYNEQFF. The chain uses TRBV5-1 and TRBJ2-1, with 10 bases matching TRBD2. Germline lookup yields CDR1 SGHRS and CDR2 YFSETQ. The V and J ends lost 2 bases and 4 bases, in that order; junction bases with no gene match: 3. This CDR3 contains 15 residues.

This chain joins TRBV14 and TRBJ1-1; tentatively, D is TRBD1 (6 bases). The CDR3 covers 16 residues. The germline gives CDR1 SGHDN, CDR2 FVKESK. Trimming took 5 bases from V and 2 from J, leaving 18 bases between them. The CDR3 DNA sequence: TGTGCCAGCAGCGCAAGGGTAGGAGGGGGAAACACTGAAGCTTTCTTT. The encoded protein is CASSARVGGGNTEAFF.

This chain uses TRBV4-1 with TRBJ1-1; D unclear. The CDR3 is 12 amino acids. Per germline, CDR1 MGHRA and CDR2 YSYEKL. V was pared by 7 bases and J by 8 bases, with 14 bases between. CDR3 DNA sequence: TGCGCCAGCATTTCCAGGAACTTAGAAGCTTTCTTT. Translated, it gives CASISRNLEAFF.

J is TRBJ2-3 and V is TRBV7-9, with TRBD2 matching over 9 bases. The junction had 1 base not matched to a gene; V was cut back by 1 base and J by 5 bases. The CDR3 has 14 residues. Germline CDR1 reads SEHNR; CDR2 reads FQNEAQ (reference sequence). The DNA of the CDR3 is TGTGCCAGCAGCTTAGAACTAGCGGGAGATACGCAGTATTTT. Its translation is CASSLELAGDTQYF. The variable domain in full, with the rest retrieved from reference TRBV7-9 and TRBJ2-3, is DTGVSQNPRHKITKRGQNVTFRCDPISEHNRLYWYRQTLGQGPEFLTYFQNEAQLEKSRLLSDRFSAERPKGSFSTLEIQRTEQGDSAMYLCASSLELAGDTQYFGPGTRLTVL.

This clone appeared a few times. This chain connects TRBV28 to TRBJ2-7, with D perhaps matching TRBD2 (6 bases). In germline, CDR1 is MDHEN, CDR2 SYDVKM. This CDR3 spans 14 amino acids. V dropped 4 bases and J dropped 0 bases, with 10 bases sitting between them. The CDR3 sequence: CASSYSGLSYEQYF. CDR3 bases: TGTGCCAGCAGTTATAGCGGCCTCTCCTACGAGCAGTACTTC.

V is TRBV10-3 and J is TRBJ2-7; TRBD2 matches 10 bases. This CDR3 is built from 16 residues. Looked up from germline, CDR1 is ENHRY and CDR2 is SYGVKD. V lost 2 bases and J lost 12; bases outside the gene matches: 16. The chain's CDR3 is CAISEPGGGSGRSRYF. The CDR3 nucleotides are TGTGCCATCAGTGAGCCGGGCGGGGGTAGCGGGAGGAGTAGGTACTTC.

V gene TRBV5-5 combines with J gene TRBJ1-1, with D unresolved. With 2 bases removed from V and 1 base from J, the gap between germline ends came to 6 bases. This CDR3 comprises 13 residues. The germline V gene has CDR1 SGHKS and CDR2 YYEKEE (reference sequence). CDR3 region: CASSFTENTEAFF. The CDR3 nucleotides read TGTGCCAGCAGCTTTACGGAGAACACTGAAGCTTTCTTT.

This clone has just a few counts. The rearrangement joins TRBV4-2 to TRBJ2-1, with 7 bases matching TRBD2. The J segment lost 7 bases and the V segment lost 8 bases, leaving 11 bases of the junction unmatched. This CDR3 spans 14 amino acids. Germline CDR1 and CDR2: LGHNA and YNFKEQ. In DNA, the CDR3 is TGTGCCAGCGACCCCGGTGGGAGGGAAAATGAGCAGTTCTTC. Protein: CASDPGGRENEQFF.

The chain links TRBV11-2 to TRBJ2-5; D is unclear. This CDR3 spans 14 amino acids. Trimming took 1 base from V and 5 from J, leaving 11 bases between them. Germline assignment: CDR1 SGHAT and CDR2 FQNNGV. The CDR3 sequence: CASSLGSFWETQYF. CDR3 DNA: TGTGCCAGCAGCTTAGGTTCATTTTGGGAGACCCAGTACTTC. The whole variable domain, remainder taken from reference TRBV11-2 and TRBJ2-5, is EAGVAQSPRYKIIEKRQSVAFWCNPISGHATLYWYQQILGQGPKLLIQFQNNGVVDDSQLPKDRFSAERLKGVDSTLKIQPAKLEDSAVYLCASSLGSFWETQYFGPGTRLLVL.

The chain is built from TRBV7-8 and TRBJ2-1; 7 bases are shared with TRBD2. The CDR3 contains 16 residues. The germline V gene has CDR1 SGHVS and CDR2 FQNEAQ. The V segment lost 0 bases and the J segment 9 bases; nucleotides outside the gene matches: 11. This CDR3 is CASSLAWAGDQGEQFF. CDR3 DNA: TGTGCCAGCAGCTTAGCTTGGGCGGGAGATCAGGGTGAGCAGTTCTTC.

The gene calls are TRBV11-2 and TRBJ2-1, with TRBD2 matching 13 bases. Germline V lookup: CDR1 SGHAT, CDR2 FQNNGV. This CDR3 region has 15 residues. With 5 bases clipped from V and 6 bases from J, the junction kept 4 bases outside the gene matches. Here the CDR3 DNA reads TGTGCCAGCAGCACCGGGACTAGCGGGATCAATGAGCAGTTCTTC. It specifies CASSTGTSGINEQFF.

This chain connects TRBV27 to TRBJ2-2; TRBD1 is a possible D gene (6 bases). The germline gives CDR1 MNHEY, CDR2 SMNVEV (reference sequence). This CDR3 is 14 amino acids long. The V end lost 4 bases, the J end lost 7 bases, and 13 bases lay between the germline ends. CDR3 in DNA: TGTGCCAGCAGTTACAGGGTTTTAGTCGGGGAGCTGTTTTTT. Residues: CASSYRVLVGELFF.

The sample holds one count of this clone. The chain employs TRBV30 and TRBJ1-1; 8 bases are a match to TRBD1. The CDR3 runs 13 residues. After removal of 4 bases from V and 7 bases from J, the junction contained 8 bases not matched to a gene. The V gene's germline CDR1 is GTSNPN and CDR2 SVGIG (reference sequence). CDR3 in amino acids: CAWTYRGAGEAFF. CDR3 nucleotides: TGTGCCTGGACCTACAGGGGGGCGGGTGAAGCTTTCTTT.

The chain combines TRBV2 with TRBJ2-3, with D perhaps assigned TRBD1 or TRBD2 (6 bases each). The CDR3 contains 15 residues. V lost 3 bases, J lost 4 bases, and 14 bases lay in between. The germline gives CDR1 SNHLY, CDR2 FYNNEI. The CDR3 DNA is TGTGCCAGCAGTGACGTTCGGGGGCTGGCAGATACGCAGTATTTT. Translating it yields CASSDVRGLADTQYF.

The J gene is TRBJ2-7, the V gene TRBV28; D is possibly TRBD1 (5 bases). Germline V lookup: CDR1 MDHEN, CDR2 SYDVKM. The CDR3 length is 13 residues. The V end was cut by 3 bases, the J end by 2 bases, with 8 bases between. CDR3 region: CASSLDTPYEQYF. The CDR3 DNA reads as TGTGCCAGCAGTTTGGACACCCCCTACGAGCAGTACTTC.

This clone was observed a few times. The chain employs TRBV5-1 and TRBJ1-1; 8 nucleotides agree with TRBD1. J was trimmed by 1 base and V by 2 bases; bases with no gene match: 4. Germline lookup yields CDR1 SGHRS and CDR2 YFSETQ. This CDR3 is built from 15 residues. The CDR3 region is CASSFTGTGNTEAFF. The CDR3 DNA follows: TGCGCCAGCAGCTTTACCGGGACAGGGAACACTGAAGCTTTCTTT.

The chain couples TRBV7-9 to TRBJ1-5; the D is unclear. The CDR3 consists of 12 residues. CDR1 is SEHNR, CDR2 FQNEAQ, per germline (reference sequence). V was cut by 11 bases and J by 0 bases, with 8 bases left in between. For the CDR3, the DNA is TGTGCCGCCACGGATAGCAATCAGCCCCAGCATTTT. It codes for CAATDSNQPQHF.

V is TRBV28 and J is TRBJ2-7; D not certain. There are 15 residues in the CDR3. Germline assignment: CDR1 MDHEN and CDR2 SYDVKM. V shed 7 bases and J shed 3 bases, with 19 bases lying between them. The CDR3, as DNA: TGTGCCAGCATCCCCGGGTCCAGTGGATACTACGAGCAGTACTTC. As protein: CASIPGSSGYYEQYF.

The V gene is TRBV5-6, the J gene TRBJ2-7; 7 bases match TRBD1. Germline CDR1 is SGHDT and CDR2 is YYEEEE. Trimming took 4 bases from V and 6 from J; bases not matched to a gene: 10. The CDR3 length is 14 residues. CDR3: CASSITDRKSEQYF. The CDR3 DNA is TGTGCCAGCAGCATTACGGACAGGAAATCCGAGCAGTACTTC.

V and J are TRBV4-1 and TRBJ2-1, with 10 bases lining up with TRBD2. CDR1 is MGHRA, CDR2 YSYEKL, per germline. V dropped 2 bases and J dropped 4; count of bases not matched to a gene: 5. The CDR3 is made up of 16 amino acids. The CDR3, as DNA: TGCGCCAGCAGCCAACCCGGGACTAGCGCATACAATGAGCAGTTCTTC. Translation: CASSQPGTSAYNEQFF.

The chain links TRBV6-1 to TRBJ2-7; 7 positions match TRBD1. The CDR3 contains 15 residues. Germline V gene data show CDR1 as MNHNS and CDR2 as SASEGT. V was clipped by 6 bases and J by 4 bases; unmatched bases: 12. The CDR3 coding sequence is TGTGCCAGCAGGACCCGACAGGGCGGTCGGTACGAGCAGTACTTC. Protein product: CASRTRQGGRYEQYF.

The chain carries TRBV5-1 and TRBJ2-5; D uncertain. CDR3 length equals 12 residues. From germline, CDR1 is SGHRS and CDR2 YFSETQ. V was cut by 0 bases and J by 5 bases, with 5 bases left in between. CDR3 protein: CASSLARETQYF. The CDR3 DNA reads TGCGCCAGCAGCTTGGCCAGGGAGACCCAGTACTTC.

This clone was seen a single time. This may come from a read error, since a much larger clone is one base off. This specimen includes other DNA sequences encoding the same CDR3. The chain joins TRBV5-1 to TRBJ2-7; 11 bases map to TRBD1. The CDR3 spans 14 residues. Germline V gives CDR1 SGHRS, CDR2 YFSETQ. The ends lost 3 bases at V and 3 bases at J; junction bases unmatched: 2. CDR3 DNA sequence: TGCGCCAGCAGCTCCGGGACAGGGGGCTACGAGCAGTACTTC. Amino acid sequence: CASSSGTGGYEQYF. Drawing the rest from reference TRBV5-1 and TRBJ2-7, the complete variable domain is KAGVTQTPRYLIKTRGQQVTLSCSPISGHRSVSWYQQTPGQGLQFLFEYFSETQRNKGNFPGRFSGRQFSNSRSEMNVSTLELGDSALYLCASSSGTGGYEQYFGPGTRLTVT.

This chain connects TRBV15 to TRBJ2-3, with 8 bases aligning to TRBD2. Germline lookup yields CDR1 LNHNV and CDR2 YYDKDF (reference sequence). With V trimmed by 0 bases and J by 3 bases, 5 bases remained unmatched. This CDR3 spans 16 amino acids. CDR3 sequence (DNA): TGTGCCACCAGCAGAGATAAACTAGCGGTTACAGATACGCAGTATTTT. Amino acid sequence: CATSRDKLAVTDTQYF.